This TCR beta chain was found in a study of blood T cell repertoires in COVID-19. V was trimmed by 4 bases and J by 3 bases, leaving 11 bases between them. Germline-derived CDR1 and CDR2 are KGHDR and SFDVKD. The CDR3 is 14 amino acids. The data were produced by immunoSEQ multiplex PCR, yet TCRdb's version contains in-frame clones alone and is incomplete. The repertoire consists of approximately 160,000 clones, with 84% occurring once and the leading ten covering around an eighth. The rearrangement uses TRBV24-1 and TRBJ1-2, with D uncertain. The sequencing sample was made of peripheral blood. The sequence was obtained from a man in his late teens or twenties with active or convalescent COVID-19. The CDR3 sequence is CATSDSRGYYGYTF. The CDR3 nucleotides are TGTGCCACCAGTGACTCCAGAGGGTACTATGGCTACACCTTC.